This T cell receptor (beta chain) stems from a study of T cell responses to AZD1222 COVID-19 vaccine. Profiled with immunoSEQ multiplex PCR; TCRdb holds only in-frame clones, not every one. The data show 82,000 or so clones, 90% to 95% seen once. Trimming stripped 8 bases from V and 2 bases from J, with 10 bases between. CDR3 length: 12 amino acids. Germline V lookup: CDR1 ENHRY, CDR2 SYGVKD. The sample consisted of peripheral blood, taken on day 0 of AZD1222 vaccination. The receptor comes from an adult in good health. The V gene is TRBV10-3, the J gene TRBJ2-7, with D tentatively TRBD2 (6 bases). The CDR3 DNA sequence: TGTGCCATCGCGGGACGCGCCTACGAGCAGTACTTC. This codes for CAIAGRAYEQYF.